Presented here are 13 T cell receptor beta chains from one specimen sequenced in a study of radiation and T cells in renal cell carcinoma (dated by TCRdb to the early 2020s). The receptor library was made with the immunoSEQ multiplex PCR assay. Not all clones reach the TCRdb copy of this immuneACCESS table, which keeps in-frame sequences only. Checked studies attribute under half of the gap to unresolved V genes and leave the rest unexplained. For this sample the table gives about 150,000 clones, of which approximately 90% were detected only once. The top ten constitute over 10% of the sample. The time point label on this specimen signifies: blood 2 weeks post-SBRT. The sample's treatment or condition, from its label and the paper: 15 Gy SBRT to primary tumor, nephrectomy 4 weeks later. Sequencing used blood, obtained from a patient whose treatment included radiotherapy and nephrectomy. The receptor set was obtained from a woman aged 45-59 years with renal cell carcinoma.

The rearrangement links TRBV5-1 to TRBJ2-3; D possibly corresponds to TRBD2 (5 bases). Germline assignment: CDR1 SGHRS and CDR2 YFSETQ. Trimming stripped 6 bases from V and 5 bases from J, with 22 bases between. The CDR3 spans 16 residues. The CDR3 protein is CASMRSSLSGEDTQYF. The CDR3, as DNA: TGCGCCAGCATGAGGTCTAGCTTATCGGGTGAAGATACGCAGTATTTT.

This clone was observed a single time. This chain joins TRBV5-1 and TRBJ2-3; 7 bases are a match to TRBD2. V lost 0 bases, J lost 5 bases, and 6 bases stayed unmatched. This CDR3 comprises 15 residues. Germline CDR1 and CDR2: SGHRS and YFSETQ. CDR3 residues: CASSLEAAGLDTQYF. CDR3 sequence (DNA): TGCGCCAGCAGCTTGGAGGCAGCGGGGTTAGATACGCAGTATTTT.

On this clone: Within the sample, other DNA sequences also encode this same CDR3. The chain couples TRBV9 to TRBJ1-1; unclear D gene. The CDR3 sequence is 13 residues long. Trimming took 4 bases from V and 4 from J, leaving 11 bases between them. Germline values: CDR1 SGDLS, CDR2 YYNGEE. CDR3 sequence (DNA): TGTGCCAGCAGCCTTAGCGGTGGCACTGAAGCTTTCTTT. Protein: CASSLSGGTEAFF.

The J gene is TRBJ1-1, the V gene TRBV19, with D perhaps matching TRBD1 (5 bases). Trimming pared 1 base from V and 5 bases from J, leaving 11 bases between. Germline assignment: CDR1 LNHDA and CDR2 SQIVND (reference sequence). CDR3 length: 14 amino acids. CDR3 DNA: TGTGCCAGTAGTATAGGGCAGGGTGAGACTGAAGCTTTCTTT. Translated: CASSIGQGETEAFF. The full variable domain, its missing parts supplied by reference TRBV19 and TRBJ1-1, is DGGITQSPKYLFRKEGQNVTLSCEQNLNHDAMYWYRQDPGQGLRLIYYSQIVNDFQKGDIAEGYSVSREKKESFPLTVTSAQKNPTAFYLCASSIGQGETEAFFGQGTRLTVV.

This clone turned up a few times. The chain is built from TRBV5-4 and TRBJ1-1; perhaps TRBD1 as D (5 bases). The V and J ends lost 4 bases and 4 bases respectively, with 14 bases between them. The length of the CDR3 is 14 residues. From germline, CDR1 is SGHNT and CDR2 YYREEE (reference sequence). In DNA form, the CDR3 reads TGTGCCAGCAGCCTATACAGTGGGGGCACTGAAGCTTTCTTT. Encoded protein: CASSLYSGGTEAFF.

CDR3 DNA: TGTGCCAGTAGTATAGGCGGGGTGAGGGCAGATACGCAGTATTTT. Translated: CASSIGGVRADTQYF. This chain uses TRBV19 with TRBJ2-3; D possibly corresponds to TRBD2 (6 bases). CDR3 length: 15 residues. Trimming removed 1 base from V and 4 bases from J, with 12 bases in between. The V gene's germline CDR1 is LNHDA and CDR2 SQIVND (reference sequence).

The chain joins TRBV11-2 to TRBJ2-6; 10 positions agree with TRBD1. The J segment lost 1 base and the V segment lost 3 bases, leaving 3 bases of the junction unmatched. CDR3 length: 17 residues. Germline V CDR1 and CDR2: SGHAT, FQNNGV. In DNA, the CDR3 is TGTGCCAGCAGCTTGGGACAGGGGACGTCTGGGGCCAACGTCCTGACTTTC. It is translated as CASSLGQGTSGANVLTF.

The V gene is TRBV4-3, the J gene TRBJ1-2, with 8 bases lining up with TRBD1. CDR1 and CDR2 (germline): LGHNA, YSLEER. This CDR3 has 15 amino acids. With V trimmed by 4 bases and J by 4 bases, 8 bases remained unmatched. This CDR3 reads CASSPQTGVPYGYTF. The CDR3 DNA sequence: TGCGCCAGCAGCCCTCAGACAGGGGTCCCCTATGGCTACACCTTC.

V usage is TRBV18 and J usage is TRBJ1-2; tentative D call: TRBD1 (5 bases). CDR1 and CDR2 from the germline V gene are KGHSH and LQKENI. The CDR3 is 14 residues long. The V and J ends lost 6 bases and 5 bases respectively, with 16 bases between them. CDR3 amino acids: CASSPSGTDYGYTF. CDR3 sequence (DNA): TGTGCCAGCTCGCCTAGTGGGACGGATTATGGCTACACCTTC.

The chain couples TRBV2 to TRBJ2-1, with 13 bases aligning to TRBD2. There are 17 residues in the CDR3. V was pared by 6 bases and J by 7 bases, with 12 bases of the junction left unmatched. CDR1 is SNHLY and CDR2 is FYNNEI in the germline V gene. CDR3 bases: TGTGCCAGCAGCATCAACACTGGACTAGCGGGGGAGAATGAGCAGTTCTTC. It specifies CASSINTGLAGENEQFF.

The chain combines TRBV14 with TRBJ2-2, with D uncertain. Germline loops: CDR1 SGHDN, CDR2 FVKESK. This CDR3 comprises 15 residues. Trimming took 4 bases from V and 1 from J, leaving 10 bases between them. The CDR3 nucleotides read TGTGCCAGCAGCCGGGTCCTCTTGAACACCGGGGAGCTGTTTTTT. Its translation: CASSRVLLNTGELFF.

The chain has TRBV7-2 and TRBJ2-7; D uncertain. Germline V gene lookup returns CDR1 SGHTA and CDR2 FQGNSA. Trimming removed 1 base at V and 2 bases at J, with 9 bases between. The CDR3 is made up of 14 amino acids. CDR3 sequence reads: CASSLGVATYEQYF. CDR3 nucleotide sequence: TGTGCCAGCAGCTTAGGAGTGGCGACCTACGAGCAGTACTTC.

This clone occurred once. The chain carries TRBV10-2 and TRBJ1-5; no definite D call. The germline V gene encodes CDR1 WSHSY and CDR2 SAAADI. Trimming pared 0 bases from V and 6 bases from J, leaving 3 bases between. The CDR3 spans 12 residues. The CDR3 loop reads CASSESLQPQHF. CDR3 DNA: TGCGCCAGCAGTGAGTCGCTTCAGCCCCAGCATTTT.